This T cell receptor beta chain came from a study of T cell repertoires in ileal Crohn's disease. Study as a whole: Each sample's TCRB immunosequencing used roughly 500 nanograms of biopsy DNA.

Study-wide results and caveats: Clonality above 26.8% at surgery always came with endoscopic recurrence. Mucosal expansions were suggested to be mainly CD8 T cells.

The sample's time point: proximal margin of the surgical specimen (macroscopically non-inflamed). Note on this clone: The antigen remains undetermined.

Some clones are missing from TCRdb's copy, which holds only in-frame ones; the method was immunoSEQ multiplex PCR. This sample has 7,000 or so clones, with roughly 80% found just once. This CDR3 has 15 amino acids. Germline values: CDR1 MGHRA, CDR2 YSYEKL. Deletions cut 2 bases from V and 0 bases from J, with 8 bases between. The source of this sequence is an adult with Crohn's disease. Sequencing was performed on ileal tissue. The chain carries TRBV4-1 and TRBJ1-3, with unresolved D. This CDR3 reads CASSQRTLSGNTIYF. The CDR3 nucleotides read TGCGCCAGCAGCCAACGTACGCTCTCTGGAAACACCATATATTTT.